This T cell receptor beta chain stems from a study of glioma-infiltrating T cells. Study-wide points: Gliomas, especially low-grade, showed above-expected tissue-blood divergence; non-neoplastic patients showed below.

The CDR3 totals 13 residues. Trimming pared 1 base from V and 5 bases from J, leaving 8 bases between. Looked up from germline, CDR1 is SGHNT and CDR2 is YENEEA. Using RNA template, CDR3s of TCR alpha and beta were amplified with iRepertoire arm-PCR. TCRdb redid the calling of the multiplex PCR reads with MiXCR, one entry per CDR3 protein. The sample yields approximately 120,000 distinct CDR3 sequences, under 30% seen once. This clonotype was seen more than once but under ten times. The antigen remains undetermined. The V call is TRBV11-3, the J call TRBJ2-5, with D possibly called TRBD1 or TRBD2 (5 bases each). Input material: glioma tissue, nonneoplastic brain tissue, or PBMCs (not recorded which). The sequence was obtained from a human donor with low-grade glioma or glioblastoma, undergoing nonglioma brain surgery, or in good health (not recorded which). Here the CDR3 DNA reads TGTGCCAGCAGCTTAGGGGGGTCGGAGACCCAGTACTTC. It codes for CASSLGGSETQYF.